Listed below are T cell receptor beta chains from one sample, sequenced in a study of CD8 T cells in ankylosing spondylitis. TCRdb itself ran the 5' RACE reads through MiXCR, one entry per CDR3 protein. Seen here are 220,000 or so distinct CDR3 sequences, about 10% observed once, and the top ten hold around a fifth. The sequenced sample was blood, either unsorted or a sorted T cell fraction (not recorded which). Receptor source: a male donor with ankylosing spondylitis or in good health (not recorded which). CDR3s include the opening cysteine and the closing phenylalanine or tryptophan. The D gene is left open where the match is weak. Clone size is not always given. Where it is, it says once, few, many or a class for expanded clones.

abundance	d_gene	v_gene	j_gene	CDR3aa	CDR3nt
many	TRBD1	TRBV6-1	TRBJ1-5	CASSQTGNVNQPQHF	TGTGCCAGCAGCCAGACAGGGAACGTCAATCAGCCCCAGCATTTT
many	-	TRBV5-1	TRBJ2-5	CASSLGVHQETQYF	TGCGCCAGCAGCTTGGGGGTACACCAAGAGACCCAGTACTTC
many	TRBD1	TRBV5-1	TRBJ2-1	CASSLGPGQGYNEQFF	TGCGCCAGCAGCTTGGGCCCGGGACAGGGATACAATGAGCAGTTCTTC
many	TRBD2	TRBV7-2	TRBJ2-7	CASSSGLAYSYEQYF	TGTGCCAGCAGCTCGGGACTAGCTTACTCCTACGAGCAGTACTTC
-	TRBD2	TRBV3-1	TRBJ2-7	CASSQDSGGNEQYF	TGTGCCAGCAGCCAAGATAGCGGGGGGAACGAGCAGTACTTC
many	TRBD1	TRBV27	TRBJ2-7	CASSLFLRTGSLYEQYF	TGTGCCAGCAGTTTATTTCTGAGGACAGGGAGTCTTTACGAGCAGTACTTC
many	-	TRBV6-1	TRBJ1-5	CASSESLQGRNNQPQHF	TGTGCCAGCAGTGAATCTTTACAGGGAAGGAACAATCAGCCCCAGCATTTT
few	-	TRBV20-1	TRBJ1-2	CSARELTYGYTF	TGCAGTGCTAGAGAGCTCACCTATGGCTACACCTTC
many	-	TRBV11-2	TRBJ2-1	CASSESGQGQFYNEQFF	TGTGCCAGCAGCGAGAGCGGTCAGGGGCAGTTTTACAATGAGCAGTTCTTC
-	-	TRBV12-3/TRBV12-4	TRBJ1-1	CASSPRGTLNTEAFF	TGTGCCAGCAGCCCCCGGGGGACGTTGAACACTGAAGCTTTCTTT
many	TRBD1	TRBV20-1	TRBJ2-3	CSATPARPGGTDTQYF	TGCAGTGCTACCCCGGCACGACCAGGGGGAACAGATACGCAGTATTTT
few	-	TRBV7-2	TRBJ1-1	CASSLVPSPTDEAFF	TGTGCCAGCAGCTTAGTTCCATCGCCAACAGATGAAGCTTTCTTT
many	TRBD1	TRBV20-1	TRBJ2-1	CSANGQVNEQFF	TGCAGTGCCAACGGACAGGTCAATGAGCAGTTCTTC
few	TRBD2	TRBV11-1	TRBJ2-1	CASSHGTSGGSDEQFF	TGTGCCAGCAGCCACGGGACTAGCGGGGGGTCGGATGAGCAGTTCTTC
many	-	TRBV7-9	TRBJ2-7	CASIPPSGEVYEQYF	TGTGCCAGCATCCCCCCCTCAGGGGAGGTTTACGAGCAGTACTTC
many	TRBD1	TRBV20-1	TRBJ2-3	CSALRQGRSTDTQYF	TGCAGTGCCCTACGACAGGGCAGGTCCACAGATACGCAGTATTTT
few	-	TRBV2	TRBJ2-5	CASTGSLQETQYF	TGTGCCAGCACCGGTAGCCTACAAGAGACCCAGTACTTC